The 30 T cell receptor beta chains given below trace back to one sample, sequenced in a study of T cell responses to AZD1222 COVID-19 vaccine. Sequencing used immunoSEQ multiplex PCR; TCRdb keeps in-frame clones, though not all of them. The table lists around 56,000 clones, roughly 90% of them singletons. Material: peripheral blood, obtained 28 days after the second AZD1222 dose. These receptors were taken from an adult who received the AZD1222 COVID-19 vaccine.

The CDR3 is CASSQERTGRRSDTQYF. The CDR3 region has the DNA TGTGCCAGCAGCCAAGAGAGGACAGGGAGAAGATCAGATACGCAGTATTTT. This chain links TRBV3-1 (or the pseudogene TRBV3-2) with TRBJ2-3, with TRBD1 matching 8 bases. The CDR3 contains 17 residues. V lost 0 bases, J lost 4 bases, and 9 bases stayed unmatched. CDR1 and CDR2 (germline): LGHDT, YNNKEL (reference sequence).

Comment on this clone: At one of its ends the junction is not consistent with the germline gene, which may arise from a read error. This sequence joins TRBV5-1 and TRBJ2-1; TRBD1 agrees at 7 bases. Germline V gene lookup returns CDR1 SGHRS and CDR2 YFSETQ. This CDR3 region has 14 residues. CDR3 DNA sequence: TGCGCCAGCTGCTTGGGACAGAGCTACAATGAGCAGTTCTTC. This sequence encodes CASCLGQSYNEQFF.

This clone has a handful of counts. The chain uses TRBV7-9 and TRBJ2-1; no definite D call. V dropped 3 bases and J dropped 4 bases, with 19 bases sitting between them. The CDR3 has 17 amino acids. The germline V gene has CDR1 SEHNR and CDR2 FQNEAQ (reference sequence). The CDR3 loop reads CASSFYPGGADYNEQFF. The CDR3 DNA follows: TGTGCCAGCAGCTTCTACCCGGGCGGCGCAGATTACAATGAGCAGTTCTTC.

The chain employs TRBV18 and TRBJ2-1; a weak D match, TRBD1 (6 bases). The CDR3 runs to 13 residues. CDR1 and CDR2 (germline): KGHSH, LQKENI. Trimming pared 3 bases from V and 8 bases from J, leaving 11 bases between. The chain's CDR3 is CASSPDSYHEQFF. For the CDR3, the DNA is TGTGCCAGCTCACCGGACAGTTACCATGAGCAGTTCTTC. Looking up the rest from reference TRBV18 and TRBJ2-1 gives the full variable domain: NAGVMQNPRHLVRRRGQEARLRCSPMKGHSHVYWYRQLPEEGLKFMVYLQKENIIDESGMPKERFSAEFPKEGPSILRIQQVVRGDSAAYFCASSPDSYHEQFFGPGTRLTVL.

The rearrangement joins TRBV6-5 to TRBJ1-1; weak D call: TRBD1 (6 bases). Looked up from germline, CDR1 is MNHEY and CDR2 is SVGAGI. The CDR3 sequence is 13 residues long. V was trimmed by 7 bases and J by 1 base, leaving 10 bases between them. CDR3 protein: CASKVGGNTEAFF. The CDR3, as DNA: TGTGCCAGCAAAGTAGGGGGGAACACTGAAGCTTTCTTT.

The chain employs TRBV10-3 and TRBJ2-7, with D uncertain. The CDR3 sequence is 15 residues long. V was trimmed by 3 bases and J by 5 bases, leaving 17 bases between them. CDR1 ENHRY and CDR2 SYGVKD come from the germline V gene. The CDR3 sequence is CAISDPATSSDEQYF. Here the CDR3 DNA reads TGTGCCATCAGTGACCCGGCAACCAGTTCTGACGAGCAGTACTTC.

The chain joins TRBV24-1 to TRBJ1-2; D unresolved. CDR1 and CDR2 from the germline V gene are KGHDR and SFDVKD. The CDR3 contains 14 residues. Trimming took 2 bases from V and 0 from J, leaving 6 bases between them. CDR3 protein: CATSDYSTNYGYTF. The CDR3 coding sequence is TGTGCCACCAGTGATTACTCAACTAACTATGGCTACACCTTC.

The chain links TRBV4-2 to TRBJ1-6; D not certain. Trimming cost V 0 bases and J 7 bases, with 4 bases left between them. The V gene's germline CDR1 is LGHNA and CDR2 YNFKEQ. The CDR3 has 13 amino acids. In DNA, the CDR3 is TGTGCCAGCAGCCAAGAAGAAAATTCACCCCTCCACTTT. Translating it yields CASSQEENSPLHF.

This chain links TRBV7-2 with TRBJ1-1; D perhaps matches TRBD1 (6 bases). This CDR3 has 15 residues. Germline assignment: CDR1 SGHTA and CDR2 FQGNSA. V lost 5 bases and J lost 1, with 14 bases in between. The CDR3 region has the DNA TGTGCCAGCAGCGTATCCGGGACACCGAACACTGAAGCTTTCTTT. Its protein is CASSVSGTPNTEAFF. Full variable domain (outside the CDR3, taken from reference TRBV7-2 and TRBJ1-1): GAGVSQSPSNKVTEKGKDVELRCDPISGHTALYWYRQSLGQGLEFLIYFQGNSAPDKSGLPSDRFSAERTGGSVSTLTIQRTQQEDSAVYLCASSVSGTPNTEAFFGQGTRLTVV.

The V gene is TRBV7-3, the J gene TRBJ1-1; a weak D match, TRBD1 (5 bases). In germline, CDR1 is SGHTA, CDR2 FQGTGA. V was trimmed by 5 bases and J by 12 bases, leaving 22 bases between them. CDR3 size: 14 residues. CDR3 protein: CASSPGRGWGTTFF. The DNA of the CDR3 is TGTGCCAGCAGCCCGGGGAGGGGCTGGGGGACGACTTTCTTT.

V is TRBV27 and J is TRBJ1-6; 9 bases match TRBD1. CDR3 length: 15 amino acids. After removal of 5 bases from V and 8 bases from J, the junction contained 7 bases not matched to a gene. From germline, CDR1 is MNHEY and CDR2 SMNVEV (reference sequence). The CDR3 reads CASSTQGQGYSPLHF. CDR3 nucleotides: TGTGCCAGCAGTACCCAGGGACAGGGCTATTCACCCCTCCACTTT.

This clone is labeled medium-sized. This chain connects TRBV29-1 to TRBJ2-7, with TRBD2 matching over 8 bases. The CDR3 is made up of 14 amino acids. The germline V gene encodes CDR1 SQVTM and CDR2 ANQGSEA. V trimming: 5 bases; J trimming: 2 bases; junction bases outside the gene matches: 8. As DNA, the CDR3 is TGCAGCGTTTCGGCTAGCGGGCTGACCTACGAGCAGTACTTC. Translation gives CSVSASGLTYEQYF.

J is TRBJ2-3 and V is TRBV11-3; possibly TRBD2 for D (6 bases). Germline assignment: CDR1 SGHNT and CDR2 YENEEA. The CDR3 contains 18 residues. V was trimmed by 0 bases and J by 9 bases, leaving 25 bases between them. The CDR3 DNA is TGTGCCAGCAGCTTAGAAGGGACTGCACAGATGGGTACATCAACGCAGTATTTT. The encoded protein is CASSLEGTAQMGTSTQYF. Using reference TRBV11-3 and TRBJ2-3 for the parts outside the CDR3, the full variable domain is EAGVVQSPRYKIIEKKQPVAFWCNPISGHNTLYWYLQNLGQGPELLIRYENEEAVDDSQLPKDRFSAERLKGVDSTLKIQPAELGDSAVYLCASSLEGTAQMGTSTQYFGPGTRLTVL.

The V and J genes are TRBV27 and TRBJ2-7; the match to TRBD1 covers 7 bases. Germline CDR1 MNHEY, CDR2 SMNVEV (reference sequence). With 6 bases clipped from V and 3 bases from J, the junction kept 11 bases outside the gene matches. This CDR3 contains 15 residues. In nucleotides, the CDR3 is TGTGCCAGCAGAAAATTCCCGGGACAGCACTACGAGCAGTACTTC. This encodes CASRKFPGQHYEQYF.

This chain joins TRBV5-1 and TRBJ2-1; 10 bases agree with TRBD2. The CDR3 loop spans 14 amino acids. The V segment lost 7 bases and the J segment 7 bases; nucleotides outside the gene matches: 8. CDR1 and CDR2 (germline): SGHRS, YFSETQ. CDR3 amino acids: CASVLTSGSNEQFF. Here the CDR3 DNA reads TGCGCCAGCGTCCTGACTAGCGGGTCTAATGAGCAGTTCTTC.

This chain joins TRBV5-5 and TRBJ2-7; the D gene is possibly TRBD1 (5 bases). V lost 3 bases, J lost 6 bases, and 13 bases lay in between. CDR1 and CDR2 (germline): SGHKS, YYEKEE (reference sequence). The CDR3 totals 13 residues. The CDR3 region has the DNA TGTGCCAGCAGCTACACTACAAGGGGCGAGCAGTACTTC. Protein: CASSYTTRGEQYF.

The genes are TRBV6-5 and TRBJ2-7, with 11 bases matching TRBD2. This CDR3 has 15 amino acids. Germline V lookup: CDR1 MNHEY, CDR2 SVGAGI. V trimming: 5 bases; J trimming: 0 bases; junction bases outside the gene matches: 3. CDR3 nucleotides: TGTGCCAGCAGTCGCGGGACTAGCGGCTCCTACGAGCAGTACTTC. It codes for CASSRGTSGSYEQYF.

This rearrangement joins TRBV7-9 to TRBJ2-7, with 7 bases that match TRBD1. The length of the CDR3 is 15 residues. J lost 7 bases, V lost 5 bases, and 14 bases had no gene match. The germline V gene encodes CDR1 SEHNR and CDR2 FQNEAQ (reference sequence). Here the CDR3 DNA reads TGTGCCAGCAGCGAGGGACAGAGAAAGGAGTGGGAGCAGTACTTC. Protein sequence: CASSEGQRKEWEQYF.

The rearrangement uses TRBV6-5 and TRBJ1-3, with D maybe TRBD1 (6 bases). The V end lost 4 bases, the J end lost 2 bases, and 12 bases lay between the germline ends. The V gene's germline CDR1 is MNHEY and CDR2 SVGAGI. CDR3 length equals 15 residues. In DNA form, the CDR3 reads TGTGCCAGCAGTTTTACAGGGAATGCTGGAAACACCATATATTTT. Translating it yields CASSFTGNAGNTIYF.

This chain joins TRBV5-4 and TRBJ1-1, with D possibly TRBD1 on 6 matching bases. V lost 3 bases, J lost 2 bases, and 14 bases lay in between. CDR1 and CDR2 (germline): SGHNT, YYREEE (reference sequence). This CDR3 has 15 amino acids. The chain's CDR3 is CASSSPTGSNTEAFF. The DNA of the CDR3 is TGTGCCAGCAGCTCCCCGACAGGCTCTAACACTGAAGCTTTCTTT.

This rearrangement joins TRBV10-1 to TRBJ1-2; a weak D match, TRBD1 (6 bases). Germline assignment: CDR1 WNHNN and CDR2 SYGVQD (reference sequence). V was pared by 3 bases and J by 7 bases, with 18 bases between. This CDR3 region has 15 residues. In nucleotides, the CDR3 is TGCGCCAGCAGTGACGGACAGTGGCCGCGAGGTGGCTACACCTTC. It is translated as CASSDGQWPRGGYTF.

The chain carries TRBV11-3 and TRBJ2-3; D not certain. V was clipped by 5 bases and J by 0 bases, with 18 bases between them. This CDR3 has 17 amino acids. Germline-derived CDR1 and CDR2 are SGHNT and YENEEA. The CDR3 protein is CASSPRGASPSTDTQYF. The DNA for the CDR3 is TGTGCCAGCAGCCCGCGCGGAGCCAGCCCTAGCACAGATACGCAGTATTTT.

The chain is built from TRBV29-1 and TRBJ1-2, with a weak D call TRBD1 (6 bases). CDR1 is SQVTM, CDR2 ANQGSEA, per germline. The CDR3 runs to 13 residues. V was trimmed by 4 bases and J by 6 bases, leaving 15 bases between them. DNA of the CDR3: TGCAGCGTTGTTATGGGGGGGGCGAATGGCTACACCTTC. The encoded protein is CSVVMGGANGYTF.

The V and J genes are TRBV19 and TRBJ2-3, with no clear D. The CDR3 contains 15 residues. V gave up 4 bases and J gave up 4 bases, with 15 bases separating them. Germline loops: CDR1 LNHDA, CDR2 SQIVND (reference sequence). The CDR3 spells CASSTAQVPADTQYF. The CDR3, as DNA: TGTGCCAGTAGTACGGCCCAGGTCCCTGCAGATACGCAGTATTTT.

The chain has TRBV7-9 and TRBJ2-1, with TRBD1 matching 7 bases. The trim removed 1 base at V and 7 bases at J, leaving 7 bases unmatched. The V gene's germline CDR1 is SEHNR and CDR2 FQNEAQ (reference sequence). The CDR3 has 15 amino acids. The CDR3 loop is CASSLVGDSSNEQFF. CDR3 nucleotides: TGTGCCAGCAGCTTAGTGGGGGACAGTTCTAATGAGCAGTTCTTC.

The chain joins TRBV9 to TRBJ2-1, with 7 bases identical to TRBD2. J lost 7 bases, V lost 4 bases, and 17 bases had no gene match. Germline V gene sequence: CDR1 SGDLS, CDR2 YYNGEE. This CDR3 has 17 amino acids. The CDR3 region is CASSPSGSGGGANEQFF. CDR3 in DNA: TGTGCCAGCAGCCCATCCGGGTCGGGGGGAGGGGCAAATGAGCAGTTCTTC. Based on the CDR3 plus reference TRBV9 and TRBJ2-1, the full variable domain is DSGVTQTPKHLITATGQRVTLRCSPRSGDLSVYWYQQSLDQGLQFLIQYYNGEERAKGNILERFSAQQFPDLHSELNLSSLELGDSALYFCASSPSGSGGGANEQFFGPGTRLTVL.

The gene calls are TRBV10-2 and TRBJ1-6, with D possibly TRBD1 on 5 matching bases. Germline V gene lookup returns CDR1 WSHSY and CDR2 SAAADI. Trimming cost V 2 bases and J 10 bases, with 9 bases left between them. The length of the CDR3 is 13 residues. The CDR3 DNA follows: TGCGCCAGCAGTGAGGAGGGGCCCTCACCCCTCCACTTT. Amino acid sequence: CASSEEGPSPLHF.

The chain couples TRBV4-1 to TRBJ2-5; D not resolved. Per germline, CDR1 MGHRA and CDR2 YSYEKL. Trimming removed 1 base at V and 2 bases at J, with 11 bases between. The CDR3 sequence is 15 residues long. CDR3 amino acids: CASSQAQRPQETQYF. CDR3 nucleotide sequence: TGCGCCAGCAGCCAAGCCCAGCGTCCTCAAGAGACCCAGTACTTC.

Here the CDR3 DNA reads TGTGCCAGCGCAAGGAGCGTCACCTACGAGCAGTACTTC. Encoded protein: CASARSVTYEQYF. This sequence joins TRBV4-2 and TRBJ2-7; unclear D gene. Trimming left V 8 bases short and J 2 bases short, with 13 bases between. Germline V gene sequence: CDR1 LGHNA, CDR2 YNFKEQ. CDR3 length: 13 residues.

Notes on this clone: The same CDR3 also results from other DNA sequences found in this sample. The chain combines TRBV5-1 with TRBJ1-4; D is undetermined. The length of the CDR3 is 14 residues. Germline V lookup: CDR1 SGHRS, CDR2 YFSETQ. V lost 4 bases and J lost 0, with 7 bases in between. CDR3 DNA sequence: TGCGCCAGCAGCCTAACTGCAACTAATGAAAAACTGTTTTTT. The encoded protein is CASSLTATNEKLFF.